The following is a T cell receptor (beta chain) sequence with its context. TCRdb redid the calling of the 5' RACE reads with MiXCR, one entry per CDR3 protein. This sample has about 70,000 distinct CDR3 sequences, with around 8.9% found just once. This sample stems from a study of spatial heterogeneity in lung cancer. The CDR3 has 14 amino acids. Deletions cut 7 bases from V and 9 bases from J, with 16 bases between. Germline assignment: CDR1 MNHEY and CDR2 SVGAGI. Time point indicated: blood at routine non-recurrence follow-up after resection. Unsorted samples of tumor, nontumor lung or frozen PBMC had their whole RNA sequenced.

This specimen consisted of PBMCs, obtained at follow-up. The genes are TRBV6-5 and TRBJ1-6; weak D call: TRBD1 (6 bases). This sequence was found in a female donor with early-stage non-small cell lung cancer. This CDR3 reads CASTKQGVGSPLHF. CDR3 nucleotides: TGTGCCAGCACTAAACAGGGTGTTGGTTCACCCCTCCACTTT.